These 13 T cell receptor beta chains share one sample of origin, sequenced in a study of cytotoxic CD8 clonotypes in ibrutinib-treated CLL. Sequenced by immunoSEQ multiplex PCR; TCRdb stores in-frame clones only, minus some. The sample comprises around 150,000 clones, 88% of which are singletons, and over 2.5% rests with the top ten. This specimen was PBMCs, taken at disease progression, from a patient treated with ibrutinib. Source of these receptors: a human donor with chronic lymphocytic leukemia.

This chain uses TRBV28 with TRBJ1-1; no clear D gene. CDR1 and CDR2 (germline): MDHEN, SYDVKM. Trimming took off 6 bases at V and 1 base at J, with 6 bases between the two ends. The CDR3 has 12 amino acids. CDR3 DNA: TGTGCCAGCAGACCAGCGAACACTGAAGCTTTCTTT. This sequence encodes CASRPANTEAFF.

J is TRBJ2-1 and V is TRBV11-3; the match to TRBD2 covers 9 bases. CDR3 length equals 15 residues. V trimming: 1 base; J trimming: 5 bases; junction bases outside the gene matches: 3. The V gene's germline CDR1 is SGHNT and CDR2 YENEEA. In DNA form, the CDR3 reads TGTGCCAGCAGCTTAGGGGGCGGGAGGGACAATGAGCAGTTCTTC. Residues: CASSLGGGRDNEQFF.

This clone was counted once. This rearrangement joins TRBV11-2 to TRBJ2-3; D tentatively fits TRBD1 or TRBD2 (5 bases each). The CDR3 runs to 14 residues. Trimming stripped 2 bases from V and 6 bases from J, with 12 bases between. Germline CDR1 reads SGHAT; CDR2 reads FQNNGV. The DNA of the CDR3 is TGTGCCAGCAGCTTACAGGGAGCTCAGGATACGCAGTATTTT. This encodes CASSLQGAQDTQYF.

This clone was recorded only once. This chain joins TRBV6-6 and TRBJ1-1; TRBD1 aligns across 8 bases. The CDR3 has 14 residues. The germline CDR1 and CDR2 sequences are MNHNY and SVGAGI (reference sequence). Trimming took 4 bases from V and 1 from J; bases not matched to a gene: 2. The CDR3 DNA reads as TGTGCCAGCAGTTGGGACAGGCGGAACACTGAAGCTTTCTTT. This gives the protein CASSWDRRNTEAFF.

The genes are TRBV7-3 and TRBJ2-2; TRBD2 matches at 12 bases. Germline CDR1 and CDR2: SGHTA and FQGTGA. Trimming at V came to 5 bases and at J to 4 bases, leaving 8 bases not matched to a gene. This CDR3 has 17 amino acids. DNA for the CDR3: TGTGCCAGCAGCCCGCTGACTAGCGGGAGTTTCACCGGGGAGCTGTTTTTT. This codes for CASSPLTSGSFTGELFF.

The gene calls are TRBV2 and TRBJ2-3, with 7 bases lining up with TRBD1. Trimming cost V 4 bases and J 4 bases; bases outside gene matches: 8. Germline V gene data show CDR1 as SNHLY and CDR2 as FYNNEI. The CDR3 is 15 residues long. CDR3 protein: CASSGQGMAADTQYF. In DNA, the CDR3 is TGTGCCAGCAGTGGACAGGGAATGGCAGCAGATACGCAGTATTTT.

The V and J genes are TRBV21-1 and TRBJ1-2; the DNA was not used to check the table's D call, TRBD1. TRBV21-1 constitutes a pseudogene. The CDR3 runs 17 residues. CDR3 amino acids: CASSKGQQQVSCYGYTF. The CDR3 nucleotides read TGTGCCAGCAGCAAAGGTCAACAACAGGTCTCCTGCTATGGCTACACCTTC.

V gene TRBV5-5 combines with J gene TRBJ1-5; D is unresolved. Germline V lookup: CDR1 SGHKS, CDR2 YYEKEE (reference sequence). V lost 3 bases and J lost 5, with 12 bases in between. The length of the CDR3 is 14 residues. The CDR3 DNA reads TGTGCCAGCAGCTCATGGGCGGGTGATCAGCCCCAGCATTTT. It specifies CASSSWAGDQPQHF.

The chain employs TRBV19 and TRBJ2-7; D remains unclear. This CDR3 has 13 residues. V was trimmed by 5 bases and J by 6 bases, leaving 14 bases between them. CDR1 is LNHDA and CDR2 is SQIVND in the germline V gene (reference sequence). The CDR3 coding sequence is TGTGCCAGTAGTTCCGGGTCCCCCGGCGAGCAGTACTTC. It codes for CASSSGSPGEQYF. Combining the CDR3 with reference TRBV19 and TRBJ2-7 gives the whole variable domain DGGITQSPKYLFRKEGQNVTLSCEQNLNHDAMYWYRQDPGQGLRLIYYSQIVNDFQKGDIAEGYSVSREKKESFPLTVTSAQKNPTAFYLCASSSGSPGEQYFGPGTRLTVT.

This chain uses TRBV5-6 with TRBJ1-1; D gene uncertain. The V gene lost 2 bases and the J gene lost 7 bases, with 15 bases spanning the gap. CDR3 size: 14 residues. Germline V gene sequence: CDR1 SGHDT, CDR2 YYEEEE. Here the CDR3 reads CASSLYGGRGEAFF. The CDR3 DNA follows: TGTGCCAGCAGCTTATACGGCGGGAGAGGTGAAGCTTTCTTT.

This clone was detected once. The gene calls are TRBV14 and TRBJ2-5; D is ambiguous. Germline values: CDR1 SGHDN, CDR2 FVKESK. Trimming removed 1 base from V and 9 bases from J, with 12 bases in between. This CDR3 has 13 residues. The CDR3 reads CASSQGADRSQYF. As DNA, the CDR3 is TGTGCCAGCAGCCAAGGGGCAGATCGGTCCCAGTACTTC.

The chain is built from TRBV10-1 and TRBJ2-3; 9 bases line up with TRBD2. Germline loops: CDR1 WNHNN, CDR2 SYGVQD (reference sequence). This CDR3 has 16 residues. V trimming: 4 bases; J trimming: 0 bases; junction bases outside the gene matches: 5. This CDR3 is CASSGPSGTSTDTQYF. The CDR3 bases are TGCGCCAGCAGTGGGCCTAGCGGGACTAGCACAGATACGCAGTATTTT.

This clone was seen only once. The chain joins TRBV19 to TRBJ2-2; TRBD2 agrees at 8 bases. The CDR3 spans 17 residues. Germline-derived CDR1 and CDR2 are LNHDA and SQIVND (reference sequence). V was clipped by 3 bases and J by 4 bases; unmatched bases: 10. The CDR3 loop reads CASSMISGILGTGELFF. CDR3 sequence (DNA): TGTGCCAGTAGTATGATTAGCGGGATTTTAGGCACCGGGGAGCTGTTTTTT.